This is a list of T cell receptor beta chains from one sample in a study of T cell responses to AZD1222 COVID-19 vaccine. Sequencing was performed with immunoSEQ multiplex PCR; in TCRdb, only in-frame clones are kept and a portion is missing. The sample consists of 50,000 to 70,000 clones, 75% to 90% of them appearing once. The sequencing here drew on peripheral blood, taken on day 0 of MenACWY control vaccination. The receptor source for this set is an adult in good health. Each CDR3 is given with its conserved first and last residue. The D gene is left open where the match is weak. The size field is filled for only some rows; it gives once, few, many or a size class.

d_call	clone_size	v_call	j_call	cdr3_nt	cdr3_aa
-	-	TRBV18	TRBJ1-4	TGTGCCAGCTCACCACCAAGCGGTGAAAAACTGTTTTTT	CASSPPSGEKLFF
-	-	TRBV7-9	TRBJ2-5	TGTGCCAGCAGCTTTGAGGGGCAGACCCAGTACTTC	CASSFEGQTQYF
-	-	TRBV6-6	TRBJ2-1	TGTGCCAGCAGCGACGAGTTAAGCGACAATGAGCAGTTCTTC	CASSDELSDNEQFF
TRBD2	-	TRBV10-3	TRBJ2-5	TGTGCCATCAGTGACCCTAGCGGGAGCGGGGAGACCCAGTACTTC	CAISDPSGSGETQYF
TRBD2	-	TRBV5-1	TRBJ2-1	TGCGCCAGCAGCTCAGAGCGGGAGGGAGGTAATGAGCAGTTCTTC	CASSSEREGGNEQFF
TRBD1	-	TRBV25-1	TRBJ1-6	TGTGCCAGCAGTGAATCCGGGGACAGGGGTAATTCACCCCTCCACTTT	CASSESGDRGNSPLHF
-	-	TRBV25-1	TRBJ1-1	TGTGCCAGCACTACAAGGGGGTTGGACACTGAAGCTTTCTTT	CASTTRGLDTEAFF
TRBD2	-	TRBV18	TRBJ2-5	TGTGCCAGCTCACCACCGGGACTAGCGGGAGGGAAGGAGACCCAGTACTTC	CASSPPGLAGGKETQYF
-	-	TRBV15	TRBJ1-1	TGTGCCACCAGTCCCGGGGTGAACACTGAAGCTTTCTTT	CATSPGVNTEAFF
-	-	TRBV7-2	TRBJ1-6	TGTGCCAGCAGCTTAGTCAGGGACAATTCACCCCTCCACTTT	CASSLVRDNSPLHF
TRBD2	-	TRBV10-3	TRBJ2-1	TGTGCCATCAGTGAGGCTGGACTAGCGGGAGGGGGTGAGCAGTTCTTC	CAISEAGLAGGGEQFF
-	-	TRBV6-1	TRBJ1-1	TGTGCCAGCAGTGAAATGACGGGAGGGAACACTGAAGCTTTCTTT	CASSEMTGGNTEAFF
TRBD1	few	TRBV7-8	TRBJ2-5	TGTGCCAGCAGCTTAGCGGGGGCAGGGGGCGAGACCCAGTACTTC	CASSLAGAGGETQYF
-	-	TRBV5-8	TRBJ2-1	TGTGCCAGCAGCCTCCGGAAACCCTACAATGAGCAGTTCTTC	CASSLRKPYNEQFF
-	-	TRBV28	TRBJ2-2	TGTGCCAGCAGTTTAGAACTAGCCACCGGGGAGCTGTTTTTT	CASSLELATGELFF
TRBD1	-	TRBV7-2	TRBJ1-2	TGTGCCAGCAGCTTGTACAGGGGCGACTATGGCTACACCTTC	CASSLYRGDYGYTF
-	-	TRBV28	TRBJ1-2	TGTGCCAGCAGCCTACAGGAAAACTATGGCTACACCTTC	CASSLQENYGYTF
-	-	TRBV5-1	TRBJ2-3	TGCGCCAGCAGCTTGCGCTACGGAGGGGATACAGATACGCAGTATTTT	CASSLRYGGDTDTQYF
-	-	TRBV6-2/TRBV6-3	TRBJ2-7	TGTGCCAGCAGTGCATACGTCTACGAGCAGTACTTC	CASSAYVYEQYF
-	-	TRBV18	TRBJ1-1	TGTGCCAGCTCACAGGGGGGAGGGAACACTGAAGCTTTCTTT	CASSQGGGNTEAFF
TRBD2	-	TRBV4-3	TRBJ2-3	TGCGCCAGCAGCCAAGATTTAACTAGCGGGAGTACAGATACGCAGTATTTT	CASSQDLTSGSTDTQYF
TRBD2	-	TRBV10-3	TRBJ2-3	TGTGCCATCAGCACTAGCGGGAGGGAAGATACGCAGTATTTT	CAISTSGREDTQYF
-	-	TRBV4-1	TRBJ1-2	TGCGCCAGCAGCCTAAGGGGGGGGAACAGCCAGGGGCCGGTTGGCTACACCTTC	CASSLRGGNSQGPVGYTF
TRBD1	few	TRBV18	TRBJ1-5	TGTGCCAGCTCGGAGGGGACAGTAAGCAATCAGCCCCAGCATTTT	CASSEGTVSNQPQHF
TRBD1	once	TRBV28	TRBJ1-5	TGTGCCAGCAGTCAGACAGGGGGCAGCAATCAGCCCCAGCATTTT	CASSQTGGSNQPQHF
-	-	TRBV4-3	TRBJ1-2	TGCGCCAGCAGCCAAGATCCGGAACACCTCTATGGCTACACCTTC	CASSQDPEHLYGYTF
-	-	TRBV4-3	TRBJ2-7	TGCGCCAGCAGCCAAGATCTCCAGCTGAGCTACGAGCAGTACTTC	CASSQDLQLSYEQYF
-	once	TRBV6-2/TRBV6-3	TRBJ1-3	TGTGCCAGCAGTTCAAGGGCGAAGAGCTCTGGAAACACCATATATTTT	CASSSRAKSSGNTIYF